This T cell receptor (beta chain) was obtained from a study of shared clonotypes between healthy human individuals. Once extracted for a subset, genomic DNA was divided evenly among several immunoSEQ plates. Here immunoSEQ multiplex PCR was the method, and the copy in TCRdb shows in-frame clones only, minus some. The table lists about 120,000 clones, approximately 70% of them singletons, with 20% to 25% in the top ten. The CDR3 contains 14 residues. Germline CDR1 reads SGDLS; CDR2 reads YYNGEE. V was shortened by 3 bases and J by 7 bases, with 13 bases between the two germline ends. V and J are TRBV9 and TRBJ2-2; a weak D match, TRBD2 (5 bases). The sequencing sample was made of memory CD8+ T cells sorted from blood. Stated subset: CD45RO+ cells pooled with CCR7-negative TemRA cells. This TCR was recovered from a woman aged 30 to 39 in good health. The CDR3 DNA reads TGTGCCAGCAGCGCAACTGGAGGTGACGGGGAGCTGTTTTTT. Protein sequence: CASSATGGDGELFF. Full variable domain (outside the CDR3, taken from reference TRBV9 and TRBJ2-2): DSGVTQTPKHLITATGQRVTLRCSPRSGDLSVYWYQQSLDQGLQFLIQYYNGEERAKGNILERFSAQQFPDLHSELNLSSLELGDSALYFCASSATGGDGELFFGEGSRLTVL.